This TCR beta chain was captured by sequencing in a study of vaccination and CD4 T cells after COVID-19. Overall study findings and caveats: The median number of SARS-CoV-2-reactive clonotypes increased from 21 to 38, a change that did not reach significance.

This clonotype was seen a handful of times. The target antigen is unknown. Germline loops: CDR1 MDHEN, CDR2 SYDVKM. Trimming took 3 bases from V and 2 from J, leaving 2 bases between them. The CDR3 contains 12 residues. CD4+ T cells that had been cultured provided DNA sequenced with the Oncomine TCR Beta short-read assay. TCRdb reanalysed the PCR reads using MiXCR and keeps one entry per CDR3 protein. This sample yields about 20,000 distinct CDR3 sequences, of which roughly three fifths are seen a single time; about 10% belongs to the top ten. Noted treatment: approximately nine-day PBMC culture with coronavirus spike peptide pools or control peptides (ViraFEST assay).

The sample consisted of CD4+ T cells from blood, cultured in vitro. This chain links TRBV28 with TRBJ1-5; D is ambiguous. The source is a human donor who had recovered from COVID-19. CDR3 residues: CASSFGNQPQHF. The CDR3 DNA reads TGTGCCAGCAGTTTTGGCAATCAGCCCCAGCATTTT. Full variable domain (rest looked up from reference TRBV28 and TRBJ1-5): DVKVTQSSRYLVKRTGEKVFLECVQDMDHENMFWYRQDPGLGLRLIYFSYDVKMKEKGDIPEGYSVSREKKERFSLILESASTNQTSMYLCASSFGNQPQHFGDGTRLSIL.